This paragraph covers one TCR beta chain sequence. Researchers took RNA transcripts and amplified the TCR beta CDR3 regions from them. The TCR CDR3 was amplified in a first-round RT-PCR using the HTBI primer set. TCRdb used MiXCR to reprocess the multiplex PCR reads, holding one entry per CDR3 protein. The sample lists 200,000 to 250,000 distinct CDR3 sequences; under 20% were seen once. The source of the sample is a study of T cells in Graves' hyperthyroidism and ophthalmopathy. The V end was cut by 5 bases, the J end by 3 bases, with 9 bases between. Germline V CDR1 and CDR2: SGHRS, YFSETQ. There are 13 residues in the CDR3.

This clonotype was obtained from a man over 45 with Graves' hyperthyroidism. Sequencing was performed on blood. The chain links TRBV5-1 to TRBJ1-5, with D maybe TRBD1 (6 bases). The CDR3 region has the DNA TGCGCCAGCAGAGAGGGGGACAATCAGCCCCAGCATTTT. Its translation: CASREGDNQPQHF. The whole variable domain, filled in from reference TRBV5-1 and TRBJ1-5, reads KAGVTQTPRYLIKTRGQQVTLSCSPISGHRSVSWYQQTPGQGLQFLFEYFSETQRNKGNFPGRFSGRQFSNSRSEMNVSTLELGDSALYLCASREGDNQPQHFGDGTRLSIL.